Listed below are T cell receptor beta chains from one sample, sequenced in a study of PD-1 blockade in classical Hodgkin lymphoma. Clones were sequenced by immunoSEQ multiplex PCR, and TCRdb holds only the in-frame ones, with some missing. The repertoire holds roughly 20,000 clones, with approximately 85% as singletons. The material sequenced was peripheral blood mononuclear cells (PBMCs), taken before the fourth cycle of nivolumab. Receptors originate from a human donor with classical Hodgkin lymphoma. CDR3s include the opening cysteine and the closing phenylalanine or tryptophan. The D gene is left open where the match is weak. Not all rows give a size; the values are once, few, many and, for expanded clones, a class.

v_gene	j_gene	abundance	d_gene	CDR3aa	CDR3nt
TRBV19	TRBJ2-1	-	-	CASSIQAAPWNEQFF	TGTGCCAGTAGTATTCAAGCGGCCCCCTGGAATGAGCAGTTCTTC
TRBV28	TRBJ1-2	-	TRBD1	CASSSGTGTTYGYTF	TGTGCCAGCAGTTCCGGGACAGGCACTACCTATGGCTACACCTTC
TRBV10-3	TRBJ2-6	-	TRBD1	CAISPGTGAGANVLTF	TGTGCCATCAGCCCAGGGACAGGGGCCGGGGCCAACGTCCTGACTTTC
TRBV6-6	TRBJ1-1	-	-	CASLRGAEAFF	TGTGCCAGCCTACGCGGGGCTGAAGCTTTCTTT
TRBV25-1	TRBJ1-4	-	-	CASSKTGTATNEKLFF	TGTGCCAGCAGTAAAACAGGGACCGCAACTAATGAAAAACTGTTTTTT
TRBV25-1	TRBJ2-5	-	TRBD2	CASSPPTSGGEETQYF	TGTGCCAGCAGTCCACCGACTAGCGGGGGGGAGGAGACCCAGTACTTC
TRBV27	TRBJ2-1	-	-	CASRHPGRGSSYNEQFF	TGTGCCAGCAGACATCCGGGCCGGGGGAGCTCCTACAATGAGCAGTTCTTC
TRBV7-2	TRBJ2-4	-	-	CASSLGGRGLQYF	TGTGCCAGCAGCTTGGGGGGAAGGGGCCTTCAGTACTTC
TRBV7-2	TRBJ1-3	-	-	CASSLVSVLSGNTIYF	TGTGCCAGCAGCTTAGTTTCGGTGCTCTCTGGAAACACCATATATTTT
TRBV7-2	TRBJ2-5	-	-	CASSFSQKETQYF	TGTGCCAGCAGCTTCAGCCAAAAAGAGACCCAGTACTTC
TRBV7-9	TRBJ2-5	-	-	CASSFLEETQYF	TGTGCCAGCAGCTTCCTAGAAGAGACCCAGTACTTC
TRBV6-6	TRBJ2-1	-	TRBD2	CASSLGTSYNEQFF	TGTGCCAGCAGTCTCGGGACTAGCTACAATGAGCAGTTCTTC
TRBV30	TRBJ1-1	-	TRBD1	CAWSFSETGDTEAFF	TGTGCCTGGAGTTTCTCCGAGACAGGGGACACTGAAGCTTTCTTT
TRBV27	TRBJ1-3	-	-	CASRRSSGNTIYF	TGTGCCAGCAGAAGGTCCTCTGGAAACACCATATATTTT
TRBV10-3	TRBJ1-6	-	-	CAIKGSYNSPLHF	TGTGCCATCAAGGGCTCCTATAATTCACCCCTCCACTTT
TRBV4-1	TRBJ1-2	-	TRBD1	CASSHDRGRKEGYTF	TGCGCCAGCAGCCATGACAGGGGGCGCAAGGAAGGCTACACCTTC
TRBV28	TRBJ1-3	-	TRBD1	CASNLGTASGNTIYF	TGTGCCAGCAATCTCGGGACAGCCTCTGGAAACACCATATATTTT
TRBV7-3	TRBJ2-7	-	-	CASSFGGGRSYEQYF	TGTGCCAGCAGCTTTGGGGGTGGCAGGTCCTACGAGCAGTACTTC
TRBV19	TRBJ1-1	medium-sized	-	CASSLNSNTEAFF	TGTGCCAGTAGTCTAAACTCGAACACTGAAGCTTTCTTT
TRBV7-3	TRBJ2-1	-	-	CASSQLGGDNEQFF	TGTGCCAGCAGCCAACTTGGCGGTGACAATGAGCAGTTCTTC
TRBV19	TRBJ2-2	-	TRBD2	CASRMTSSSAGELFF	TGTGCCAGTAGGATGACTAGCTCGAGCGCCGGGGAGCTGTTTTTT
TRBV9	TRBJ2-3	-	TRBD1	CASSVGEQGAITDTQYF	TGTGCCAGCAGCGTGGGGGAACAGGGGGCGATCACAGATACGCAGTATTTT
TRBV27	TRBJ2-7	-	-	CASSLQGPYEQYF	TGTGCCAGCAGTTTACAAGGGCCCTACGAGCAGTACTTC
TRBV5-1	TRBJ2-1	-	-	CASSDTGSVNEQFF	TGCGCCAGCAGCGACACAGGGAGTGTGAATGAGCAGTTCTTC
TRBV6-5	TRBJ2-7	-	-	CASSYGPSQYF	TGTGCCAGCAGTTACGGTCCCTCGCAGTACTTC
TRBV5-1	TRBJ1-4	-	-	CASTQGRGSNEKLFF	TGCGCCAGCACCCAGGGCCGGGGTTCTAATGAAAAACTGTTTTTT
TRBV7-8	TRBJ2-7	once	-	CASSRIGGEQYF	TGTGCCAGCAGCCGAATCGGAGGCGAGCAGTACTTC
TRBV6-6	TRBJ1-2	-	TRBD1	CASSYRQGGGYTF	TGTGCCAGCAGTTACCGACAGGGCGGTGGCTACACCTTC
TRBV7-3	TRBJ2-4	-	-	CASSPDGAKNIQYF	TGTGCCAGCAGCCCGGACGGAGCCAAAAACATTCAGTACTTC
TRBV9	TRBJ1-1	-	-	CASSVGGRRNMNTEAFF	TGTGCCAGCAGCGTAGGGGGCAGGAGAAACATGAACACTGAAGCTTTCTTT
TRBV7-9	TRBJ1-2	medium-sized	-	CASSLGGPYSNYGYTF	TGTGCCAGCAGCTTAGGGGGTCCTTACAGTAACTATGGCTACACCTTC
TRBV7-2	TRBJ2-3	-	-	CASSLAGGITDTQYF	TGTGCCAGCAGCTTAGCAGGGGGGATCACAGATACGCAGTATTTT
TRBV5-1	TRBJ1-1	-	-	CASSQQGSATEAFF	TGCGCCAGCAGCCAGCAGGGAAGCGCCACTGAAGCTTTCTTT
TRBV13	TRBJ2-2	-	TRBD1	CASSYRGPGGELFF	TGTGCCAGCAGCTACAGGGGGCCCGGCGGGGAGCTGTTTTTT
TRBV4-2	TRBJ1-6	-	TRBD1	CASSQDSDRAYNSPLHF	TGTGCCAGCAGCCAAGACTCCGACAGGGCCTATAATTCACCCCTCCACTTT
TRBV10-3	TRBJ1-2	-	-	CAISGQTGHNYGYTF	TGTGCCATCAGTGGCCAGACAGGACACAACTATGGCTACACCTTC
TRBV7-9	TRBJ2-1	-	TRBD2	CASSLVLAGLNEQFF	TGTGCCAGCAGCTTAGTACTAGCGGGACTCAATGAGCAGTTCTTC
TRBV13	TRBJ2-5	-	-	CASSRTLVETQYF	TGTGCCAGCAGTCGTACCCTCGTGGAGACCCAGTACTTC
TRBV23-1	TRBJ2-7	-	-	CASSHCTGRYREQYF	TGCGCCAGCAGTCATTGCACGGGGAGGTATAGAGAGCAGTACTTC
TRBV19	TRBJ2-3	once	-	CASSTTVFNTDTQYF	TGTGCCAGTAGTACGACAGTTTTTAACACAGATACGCAGTATTTT
TRBV30	TRBJ2-7	-	-	CAWSRTAGYEQYF	TGTGCCTGGAGTCGGACAGCCGGCTACGAGCAGTACTTC
TRBV5-1	TRBJ1-3	-	-	CASSLGRTSGNTIYF	TGCGCCAGCAGCCTAGGACGGACCTCTGGAAACACCATATATTTT
TRBV27	TRBJ2-7	-	TRBD2	CASGLAGVREQYF	TGTGCCAGTGGACTAGCGGGAGTGAGGGAGCAGTACTTC
TRBV27	TRBJ2-3	-	-	CASSRPGSADTQYF	TGTGCCAGCTCCAGGCCGGGGTCGGCAGATACGCAGTATTTT
TRBV4-3	TRBJ2-1	-	TRBD2	CASSQEIAGGYNEQFF	TGCGCCAGCAGCCAAGAAATAGCGGGAGGGTACAATGAGCAGTTCTTC
TRBV15	TRBJ2-1	-	-	CATSRDRGREQFF	TGTGCCACCAGCAGAGATCGGGGGCGGGAGCAGTTCTTC
TRBV6-5	TRBJ2-4	-	-	CASSRTSRGIQYF	TGTGCCAGCAGCCGTACCTCCCGCGGCATTCAGTACTTC
TRBV4-2	TRBJ2-7	-	-	CASSQDFGYEQYF	TGTGCCAGCAGCCAAGATTTTGGCTACGAGCAGTACTTC
TRBV30	TRBJ2-5	once	-	CAWSPGGGAETQYF	TGTGCCTGGAGTCCGGGAGGGGGCGCGGAGACCCAGTACTTC
TRBV7-3	TRBJ2-7	-	-	CASSLSDGPYEQYF	TGTGCCAGCAGCTTATCGGACGGTCCCTACGAGCAGTACTTC
TRBV9	TRBJ2-5	-	TRBD2	CASSVAVAASGGQETQYF	TGTGCCAGCAGCGTAGCGGTGGCGGCTAGCGGGGGCCAAGAGACCCAGTACTTC
TRBV6-4	TRBJ1-2	-	TRBD1	CASSDSWTGGYTF	TGTGCCAGCAGTGACTCGTGGACAGGTGGCTACACCTTC
TRBV19	TRBJ2-7	-	-	CASSIKGWGLSSYEQYF	TGTGCCAGTAGTATAAAAGGGTGGGGCCTAAGCTCCTACGAGCAGTACTTC
TRBV16	TRBJ1-6	-	-	CASSLSWVTSSPLHF	TGTGCCAGCAGCCTCTCGTGGGTTACGAGTTCACCCCTCCACTTT
TRBV10-3	TRBJ2-5	-	TRBD1	CASQGAGETQYF	TGTGCCTCGCAGGGGGCTGGGGAGACCCAGTACTTC